The 15 T cell receptor beta chains below come from one sample, sequenced in a study of shared clonotypes between healthy human individuals. The assay was immunoSEQ multiplex PCR, and TCRdb's table has in-frame clones only and misses some. The data contain hundreds of thousands of clones, roughly 95% of them singletons. Sequencing used naive CD4+ T cells sorted from blood. The subset denotes: CD45RA+ positively selected. These receptors all come from a woman under 40 in good health.

This clone appeared once. V usage is TRBV29-1 and J usage is TRBJ1-1; maybe TRBD1 (6 bases). The ends were cut back, 4 bases at V and 5 bases at J, with 11 bases in the middle. The CDR3 length is 12 residues. The germline V gene has CDR1 SQVTM and CDR2 ANQGSEA. The CDR3 nucleotides read TGCAGCGTTGTTAAGGGGGTGACTGAAGCTTTCTTT. It codes for CSVVKGVTEAFF.

The chain is built from TRBV18 and TRBJ2-3; 8 positions match TRBD2. V shed 5 bases, J shed 7 bases, and the junction held 5 bases outside the gene matches. CDR1 and CDR2 from the germline V gene are KGHSH and LQKENI. This CDR3 has 13 residues. CDR3 nucleotide sequence: TGTGCCAGCTCATCGACTAGCGTCTATACGCAGTATTTT. This gives the protein CASSSTSVYTQYF.

The V call is TRBV9, the J call TRBJ1-6; a possible D gene is TRBD1 (5 bases). There are 18 residues in the CDR3. V lost 4 bases and J lost 7, with 24 bases in between. Germline lookup yields CDR1 SGDLS and CDR2 YYNGEE. The CDR3, as DNA: TGTGCCAGCAGCCCACACGGAGGGGACCTCCAGGTGAATTCACCCCTCCACTTT. Protein: CASSPHGGDLQVNSPLHF.

The CDR3 DNA reads TGTGCCAGTAGTATTGGCCCCCCTACTAGCGGGAGCAAGTACGAGCAGTACTTC. It yields the protein CASSIGPPTSGSKYEQYF. This chain links TRBV19 with TRBJ2-5, with 11 bases aligning to TRBD2. With the DNA end fitting TRBJ2-7 better, the J assignment may be wrong. CDR1 and CDR2 (germline): LNHDA, SQIVND (reference sequence). There are 18 residues in the CDR3.

The chain uses TRBV13 and TRBJ2-1, with D unresolved. The CDR3 extends over 11 amino acids. Germline V lookup: CDR1 PRHDT, CDR2 FYEKMQ (reference sequence). Trimming removed 1 base from V and 11 bases from J, with 6 bases in between. The CDR3 DNA follows: TGTGCCAGCAGCTTAGTGAGGCAGCAGTTCTTC. It specifies CASSLVRQQFF.

CDR3 region: CASSQGQSGTQYF. The CDR3 DNA reads TGTGCCAGCAGCCAGGGACAGAGTGGGACCCAGTACTTC. The J gene is TRBJ2-5, the V gene TRBV7-9, with 7 bases identical to TRBD1. The germline CDR1 and CDR2 sequences are SEHNR and FQNEAQ (reference sequence). J gave up 7 bases and V 5 bases, and 7 bases lay outside the gene matches. The CDR3 has 13 residues.

The V and J genes are TRBV19 and TRBJ2-7, with a weak D call TRBD2 (5 bases). Deletions cut 5 bases from V and 6 bases from J, with 17 bases between. The CDR3 totals 14 residues. Germline V gives CDR1 LNHDA, CDR2 SQIVND (reference sequence). The CDR3 protein is CASSVARTSAEQYF. Written as DNA, the CDR3 is TGTGCCAGTAGTGTTGCGAGGACTTCAGCCGAGCAGTACTTC.

The chain links TRBV6-5 to TRBJ2-7; 8 positions agree with TRBD1. The CDR3 length is 13 residues. CDR1 and CDR2 from the germline V gene are MNHEY and SVGAGI. Germline trimming cut 7 bases from V and 3 bases from J; bases unmatched to any gene: 5. The CDR3 spells CASTPTGGYEQYF. DNA of the CDR3: TGTGCCAGCACCCCTACAGGGGGCTACGAGCAGTACTTC.

V gene TRBV27 combines with J gene TRBJ1-1, with D tentatively TRBD1 (5 bases). Trimming removed 3 bases from V and 4 bases from J, with 12 bases in between. CDR3 length: 14 residues. Germline V CDR1 and CDR2: MNHEY, SMNVEV (reference sequence). This chain's CDR3 is CASSLQGRSTEAFF. In nucleotides, the CDR3 is TGTGCCAGCAGTTTGCAGGGTAGGAGCACTGAAGCTTTCTTT.

The chain combines TRBV7-2 with TRBJ2-7, with 7 nucleotides matching TRBD2. Germline V gene sequence: CDR1 SGHTA, CDR2 FQGNSA. The CDR3 runs to 15 residues. V lost 4 bases and J lost 3; bases outside the gene matches: 9. CDR3 sequence (DNA): TGTGCCAGCAGCTGGGCGAGCGGGACTTACTACGAGCAGTACTTC. It translates to CASSWASGTYYEQYF.

This rearrangement joins TRBV28 to TRBJ2-3; 8 nucleotides align to TRBD2. The junction had 6 bases not matched to a gene; V was cut back by 5 bases and J by 5 bases. Germline V lookup: CDR1 MDHEN, CDR2 SYDVKM. The CDR3 runs to 14 residues. The CDR3 sequence is CASSTGGPVDTQYF. CDR3 nucleotides: TGTGCCAGCAGTACGGGAGGGCCGGTAGATACGCAGTATTTT.

The rearrangement joins TRBV5-1 to TRBJ1-1; the D gene is possibly TRBD1 (5 bases). V lost 2 bases and J lost 7, with 12 bases in between. The CDR3 is 13 amino acids. Germline values: CDR1 SGHRS, CDR2 YFSETQ. CDR3 residues: CASSFSGNLEAFF. For the CDR3, the DNA is TGCGCCAGCAGCTTTTCAGGGAACCTTGAAGCTTTCTTT.

The rearrangement joins TRBV9 to TRBJ1-4, with D unresolved. V was clipped by 0 bases and J by 5 bases, with 11 bases between them. The CDR3 covers 15 residues. Germline lookup yields CDR1 SGDLS and CDR2 YYNGEE. In DNA, the CDR3 is TGTGCCAGCAGCGTAGCTACGAAACAGAATGAAAAACTGTTTTTT. Amino acids: CASSVATKQNEKLFF.

Notes on this clone: This CDR3 is also generated by other DNA sequences in the sample. The J gene is TRBJ2-3, the V gene TRBV5-1; 11 nucleotides match TRBD2. The germline V gene has CDR1 SGHRS and CDR2 YFSETQ. With 0 bases clipped from V and 2 bases from J, the junction kept 2 bases outside the gene matches. The CDR3 length is 16 residues. CDR3 protein: CASSLGLAGTTDTQYF. CDR3 DNA: TGCGCCAGCAGCTTGGGACTAGCGGGGACCACAGATACGCAGTATTTT. Full variable domain (rest looked up from reference TRBV5-1 and TRBJ2-3): KAGVTQTPRYLIKTRGQQVTLSCSPISGHRSVSWYQQTPGQGLQFLFEYFSETQRNKGNFPGRFSGRQFSNSRSEMNVSTLELGDSALYLCASSLGLAGTTDTQYFGPGTRLTVL.

The V gene is TRBV4-1, the J gene TRBJ1-5; no clear D gene. The V gene lost 4 bases and the J gene lost 5 bases, with 15 bases spanning the gap. CDR1 and CDR2 (germline): MGHRA, YSYEKL. This CDR3 spans 15 amino acids. The CDR3 DNA sequence: TGCGCCAGCAGCCGGCGGGCAGGACGGGATCAGCCCCAGCATTTT. Protein sequence: CASSRRAGRDQPQHF.